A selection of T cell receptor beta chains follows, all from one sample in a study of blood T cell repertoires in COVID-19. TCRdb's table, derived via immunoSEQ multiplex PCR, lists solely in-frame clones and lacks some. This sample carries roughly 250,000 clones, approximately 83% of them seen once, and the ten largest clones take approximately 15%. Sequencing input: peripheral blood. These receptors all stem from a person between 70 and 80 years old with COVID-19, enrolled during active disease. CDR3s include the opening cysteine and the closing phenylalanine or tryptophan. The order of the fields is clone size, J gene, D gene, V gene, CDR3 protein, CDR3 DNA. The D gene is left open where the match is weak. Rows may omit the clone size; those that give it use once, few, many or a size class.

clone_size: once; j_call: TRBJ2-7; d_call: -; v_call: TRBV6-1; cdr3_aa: CASMESAGAFYEQYF; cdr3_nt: TGTGCCAGCATGGAATCTGCGGGGGCCTTCTACGAGCAGTACTTC
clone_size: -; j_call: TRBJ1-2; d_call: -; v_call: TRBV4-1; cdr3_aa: CASSQDLYSYGYTF; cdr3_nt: TGCGCCAGCAGCCAAGATCTGTACAGCTATGGCTACACCTTC
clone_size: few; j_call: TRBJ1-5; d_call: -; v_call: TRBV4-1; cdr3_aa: CASSQVLGGNQPQHF; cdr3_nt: TGCGCCAGCAGCCAAGTGTTAGGGGGCAATCAGCCCCAGCATTTT
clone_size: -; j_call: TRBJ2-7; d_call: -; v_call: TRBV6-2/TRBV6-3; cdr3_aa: CASSYSAGRSYEQYF; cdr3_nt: TGTGCCAGCAGTTATTCGGCAGGCCGCTCCTACGAGCAGTACTTC
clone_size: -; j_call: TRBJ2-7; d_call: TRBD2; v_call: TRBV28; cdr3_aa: CASSLSSGGRDEQYF; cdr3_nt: TGTGCCAGCAGTTTAAGTTCGGGGGGGCGGGACGAGCAGTACTTC
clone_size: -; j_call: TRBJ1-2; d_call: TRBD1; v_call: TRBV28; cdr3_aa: CASSRLLTGTVVYGYTF; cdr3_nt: TGTGCCAGCAGCCGTTTACTTACGGGGACAGTAGTCTATGGCTACACCTTC
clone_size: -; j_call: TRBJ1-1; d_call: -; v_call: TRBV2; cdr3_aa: CASSVEGVNTEAFF; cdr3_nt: TGTGCCAGCAGTGTAGAGGGAGTAAACACTGAAGCTTTCTTT
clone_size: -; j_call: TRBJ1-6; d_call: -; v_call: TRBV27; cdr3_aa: CASRPIGGEGSPLHF; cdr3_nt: TGTGCCAGCAGGCCCATCGGGGGGGAAGGTTCACCCCTCCACTTT
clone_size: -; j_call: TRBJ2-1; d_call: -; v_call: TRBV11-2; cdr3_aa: CASSPAFRVFDEQFF; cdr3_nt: TGTGCCAGCAGCCCAGCTTTCAGGGTTTTCGATGAGCAGTTCTTC
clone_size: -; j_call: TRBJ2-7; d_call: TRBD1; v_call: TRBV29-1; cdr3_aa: CSAGTGVGEQYF; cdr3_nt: TGCAGCGCGGGGACAGGGGTGGGCGAGCAGTACTTC
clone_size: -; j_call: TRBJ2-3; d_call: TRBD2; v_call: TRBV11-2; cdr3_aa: CASSFTGTRTSTDTQYF; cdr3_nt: TGTGCCAGCAGCTTCACCGGGACTAGGACTAGCACAGATACGCAGTATTTT
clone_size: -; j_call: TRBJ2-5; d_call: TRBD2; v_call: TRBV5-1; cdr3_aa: CASSSASGAMPPQYF; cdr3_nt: TGCGCCAGCAGCTCGGCTAGCGGTGCAATGCCCCCCCAGTACTTC
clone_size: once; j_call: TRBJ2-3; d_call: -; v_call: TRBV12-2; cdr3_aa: CASRLPAGGASSTDTQYF; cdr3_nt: TGTGCAAGTCGCTTACCAGCGGGGGGCGCTTCTAGCACAGATACGCAGTATTTT
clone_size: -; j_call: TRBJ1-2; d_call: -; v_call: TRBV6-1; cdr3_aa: CASSDLQARRYGYTF; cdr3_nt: TGTGCCAGCAGTGATTTACAGGCCAGAAGATATGGCTACACCTTC
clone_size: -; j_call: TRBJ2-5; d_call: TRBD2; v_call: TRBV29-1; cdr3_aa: CSVDGAGGTSETQYF; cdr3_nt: TGCAGCGTTGACGGAGCGGGGGGCACTTCCGAGACCCAGTACTTC
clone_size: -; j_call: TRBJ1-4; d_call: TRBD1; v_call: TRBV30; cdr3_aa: CAEGAGEKLFF; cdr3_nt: TGTGCCGAGGGGGCAGGTGAAAAACTGTTTTTT
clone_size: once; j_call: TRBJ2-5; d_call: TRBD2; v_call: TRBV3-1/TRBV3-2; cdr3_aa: CASSQGLAGGPETQYF; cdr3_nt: TGTGCCAGCAGCCAGGGACTAGCGGGAGGGCCTGAGACCCAGTACTTC